Listed below are T cell receptor beta chains from one sample, sequenced in a study of blood T cell repertoires in COVID-19. Method: immunoSEQ multiplex PCR; TCRdb's copy keeps in-frame clones and lacks some. Here the sample spans 350,000 to 450,000 clones, 89% being singletons. Specimen: peripheral blood. The source of these receptors is a middle-aged man with acute or convalescent COVID-19. CDR3s include the opening cysteine and the closing phenylalanine or tryptophan. A D gene is named only where the DNA matches it firmly. A row's size may be missing; if present it is once, few, many or a size class.

j_call d_call v_call cdr3_length clone_size cdr3_aa cdr3_nt
TRBJ1-1 TRBD1 TRBV11-2 17 . CASSSSSGTGDYTEAFF TGTGCCAGCAGCTCCTCTTCCGGGACAGGGGACTACACTGAAGCTTTCTTT
TRBJ1-1 . TRBV30 14 . CAWINRVSGSEAFF TGTGCCTGGATTAATCGAGTTTCAGGGTCTGAAGCTTTCTTT
TRBJ2-5 TRBD2 TRBV28 13 once CASNLAGEETQYF TGTGCCAGCAACCTAGCGGGAGAAGAGACCCAGTACTTC
TRBJ1-5 . TRBV19 15 once CASSPFGQGNQPQHF TGTGCCAGTAGTCCTTTTGGGCAGGGCAATCAGCCCCAGCATTTT
TRBJ2-7 TRBD1 TRBV4-1 14 . CASSQGTGRYEQYF TGCGCCAGCAGCCAGGGGACAGGGAGGTACGAGCAGTACTTC
TRBJ2-7 . TRBV10-3 12 few CAISEGEYEQYF TGTGCCATCAGTGAGGGGGAGTACGAGCAGTACTTC
TRBJ2-1 TRBD1 TRBV3-1/TRBV3-2 16 . CASSHNFGTGANEQFF TGTGCCAGCAGCCACAATTTTGGGACAGGGGCAAATGAGCAGTTCTTC
TRBJ2-6 . TRBV13 14 . CASSYYSGANVLTF TGTGCCAGCAGCTATTATTCTGGGGCCAACGTCCTGACTTTC
TRBJ1-5 . TRBV28 14 . CASRWRLGNQPQHF TGTGCCAGCAGGTGGAGGCTGGGCAATCAGCCCCAGCATTTT
TRBJ2-1 TRBD2 TRBV14 16 . CASSQDRGTTYNEQFF TGTGCCAGCAGCCAAGACCGCGGGACTACCTACAATGAGCAGTTCTTC
TRBJ2-4 . TRBV23-1 16 . CASSQIGSRAPDIQYF TGCGCCAGCAGTCAAATCGGGAGTCGTGCGCCGGACATTCAGTACTTC
TRBJ2-1 TRBD2 TRBV12-5 14 once CASGASGLYNEQFF TGTGCTAGTGGTGCTAGCGGGCTTTACAATGAGCAGTTCTTC
TRBJ1-2 . TRBV29-1 13 . CSVSGGHNYGYTF TGCAGCGTTTCGGGGGGCCATAACTATGGCTACACCTTC
TRBJ1-2 TRBD1 TRBV24-1 14 . CATSDLDRYYGYTF TGTGCCACCAGTGACTTGGACAGGTACTATGGCTACACCTTC
TRBJ1-5 . TRBV28 14 . CASSRPQGSQPQHF TGTGCCAGCAGTCGACCACAGGGCAGTCAGCCCCAGCATTTT
TRBJ2-5 . TRBV7-3 13 . CASSLESQETQYF TGTGCCAGCAGCTTAGAGTCCCAAGAGACCCAGTACTTC
TRBJ2-7 . TRBV4-3 14 . CASSHSAVSYEQYF TGCGCCAGCAGCCATTCCGCAGTCTCCTACGAGCAGTACTTC
TRBJ2-7 TRBD1 TRBV7-2 13 . CASTPGQEYEQYF TGTGCCAGCACTCCGGGACAGGAATACGAGCAGTACTTC
TRBJ1-1 . TRBV6-5 13 . CASNLQENTEAFF TGTGCCAGCAATTTACAGGAGAACACTGAAGCTTTCTTT
TRBJ2-3 . TRBV14 14 . CASSQDLLSDTQYF TGTGCCAGCAGCCAAGATCTTTTATCAGATACGCAGTATTTT
TRBJ1-1 . TRBV6-5 15 . CASSPIGEMNTEAFF TGTGCCAGCAGTCCTATCGGGGAGATGAACACTGAAGCTTTCTTT
TRBJ2-5 TRBD2 TRBV9 17 . CASSVEVGGAGKETQYF TGTGCCAGCAGCGTAGAAGTCGGGGGGGCCGGGAAGGAGACCCAGTACTTC
TRBJ1-2 . TRBV6-5 12 . CASKVGAYGYTF TGTGCCAGCAAGGTGGGGGCTTATGGCTACACCTTC
TRBJ2-7 TRBD1 TRBV27 15 . CASSLPGTGFYEQYF TGTGCCAGCAGTTTACCCGGGACAGGCTTCTACGAGCAGTACTTC
TRBJ2-2 . TRBV13 16 . CASSQRDWGDTGELFF TGTGCCAGCAGCCAACGGGACTGGGGGGACACCGGGGAGCTGTTTTTT
TRBJ1-1 . TRBV14 18 . CASSPPGGGILMNTEAFF TGTGCCAGCAGCCCGCCGGGGGGGGGAATACTGATGAACACTGAAGCTTTCTTT
TRBJ1-1 TRBD1 TRBV5-4 13 . CASSRTGRPEAFF TGTGCCAGCAGCAGGACAGGGAGACCTGAAGCTTTCTTT
TRBJ2-1 . TRBV4-2 16 . CASSPARWSSYNEQFF TGTGCCAGCAGCCCGGCGAGGTGGAGCTCCTACAATGAGCAGTTCTTC
TRBJ2-1 TRBD1 TRBV5-1 17 many CASSWLGGTGTYNEQFF TGCGCCAGCAGCTGGCTGGGCGGGACAGGGACCTACAATGAGCAGTTCTTC
TRBJ1-1 TRBD1 TRBV7-9 16 . CASSLGQGARGTEAFF TGTGCCAGCAGCTTAGGACAGGGGGCAAGGGGCACTGAAGCTTTCTTT
TRBJ2-7 . TRBV5-1 16 . CASSLAQGPRTYEQYF TGCGCCAGCAGCTTGGCACAGGGCCCTCGAACCTACGAGCAGTACTTC
TRBJ1-6 TRBD1 TRBV30 14 . CAWNVGTENSPLHF TGTGCCTGGAACGTAGGGACAGAAAATTCACCCCTCCACTTT
TRBJ1-5 . TRBV6-6 14 . CASREQGNNQPQHF TGTGCCAGCAGGGAACAGGGAAACAATCAGCCCCAGCATTTT
TRBJ2-7 . TRBV7-9 11 . CASSDYYEQYF TGTGCCAGCAGCGACTATTACGAGCAGTACTTC
TRBJ2-7 . TRBV18 15 . CASSPGTTVSYEQYF TGTGCCAGCTCACCTGGTACGACTGTTTCCTACGAGCAGTACTTC
TRBJ1-2 TRBD1 TRBV18 16 few CASSPETGRTSEGYTF TGTGCCAGCTCACCTGAGACAGGGCGAACTAGTGAAGGCTACACCTTC
TRBJ1-4 TRBD1 TRBV27 16 . CASSLVRTGTNEKLFF TGTGCCAGCAGTTTAGTTCGGACAGGGACTAATGAAAAACTGTTTTTT
TRBJ2-7 . TRBV6-5 14 . CASRLNRASYEQYF TGTGCCAGCAGACTCAACAGGGCATCCTACGAGCAGTACTTC
TRBJ2-7 . TRBV5-3 16 . CARSSETRTVSYEQYF TGTGCCAGAAGCTCGGAGACGAGGACAGTTTCCTACGAGCAGTACTTC
TRBJ2-7 . TRBV21-1 18 . CASSKARTGHSLLYEQYF TGTGCCAGCAGCAAAGCGCGCACAGGGCACTCTCTACTCTACGAGCAGTACTTC
TRBJ1-5 TRBD1 TRBV27 14 . CASSFDRANQPQHF TGTGCCAGCAGTTTCGACAGGGCGAATCAGCCCCAGCATTTT
TRBJ1-2 TRBD1 TRBV12-3/TRBV12-4 13 . CASRSTGAGGYTF TGTGCCAGCAGGTCGACAGGGGCGGGTGGCTACACCTTC
TRBJ2-7 TRBD1 TRBV2 14 . CASKTDRDLYEQYF TGTGCCTCTAAAACGGACAGGGATCTTTACGAGCAGTACTTC
TRBJ1-4 . TRBV7-8 16 . CASSLDFGQGNEKLFF TGTGCCAGCAGCTTAGATTTCGGTCAGGGGAACGAAAAACTGTTTTTT
TRBJ1-2 . TRBV27 15 once CASSLFGGAGYGYTF TGTGCCAGCAGTTTATTTGGGGGCGCGGGCTATGGCTACACCTTC
TRBJ1-1 . TRBV28 13 once CASSFTLATEAFF TGTGCCAGCAGTTTTACATTGGCCACTGAAGCTTTCTTT
TRBJ1-1 . TRBV29-1 13 . CSVRNRLLTEAFF TGCAGCGTTCGGAACAGGTTATTGACTGAAGCTTTCTTT
TRBJ1-4 . TRBV9 13 . CASSVGTSEKLFF TGTGCCAGCAGCGTAGGGACAAGTGAAAAACTGTTTTTT
TRBJ2-1 TRBD2 TRBV10-3 15 . CAITPAAGEDNEQFF TGTGCCATCACTCCGGCAGCGGGAGAGGACAATGAGCAGTTCTTC
TRBJ2-7 TRBD2 TRBV12-3/TRBV12-4 13 . CASSFTSGGPPYF TGTGCCAGCAGTTTTACTAGCGGGGGGCCTCCATACTTC
TRBJ1-4 . TRBV5-5 13 . CASSLARNEKLFF TGTGCCAGCAGCTTGGCCAGGAATGAAAAACTGTTTTTT
TRBJ1-2 TRBD1 TRBV28 12 . CASSIQGKDNTF TGTGCCAGCAGTATACAGGGGAAGGATAACACCTTC
TRBJ1-6 . TRBV2 13 . CASSTGLGSPLHF TGTGCCAGCAGCACAGGGTTAGGTTCACCCCTCCACTTT
TRBJ2-1 TRBD2 TRBV28 15 . CASTDTSGAYNEQFF TGTGCCAGCACCGATACTAGCGGGGCCTACAATGAGCAGTTCTTC
TRBJ2-2 . TRBV27 15 . CASSLNARNTGELFF TGTGCCAGCAGTTTAAACGCGCGGAACACCGGGGAGCTGTTTTTT